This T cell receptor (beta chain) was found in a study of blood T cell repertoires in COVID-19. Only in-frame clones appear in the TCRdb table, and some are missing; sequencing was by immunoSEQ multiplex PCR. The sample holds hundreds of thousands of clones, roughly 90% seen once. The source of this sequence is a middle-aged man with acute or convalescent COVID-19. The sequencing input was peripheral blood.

The CDR3 here is CAWRVTPHQQGVYTEAFF. CDR3 in DNA: TGTGCCTGGAGGGTAACTCCCCATCAACAGGGGGTTTACACTGAAGCTTTCTTT. The chain recombines TRBV30 with TRBJ1-1; 8 bases are shared with TRBD1. The CDR3 totals 18 residues. Germline trimming cut 3 bases from V and 3 bases from J; bases unmatched to any gene: 18. Germline assignment: CDR1 GTSNPN and CDR2 SVGIG (reference sequence).